This T cell receptor beta chain appears in the sequencing data of a study of blood T cell repertoires in COVID-19. As for the study in general: Acute and convalescent COVID-19 samples came from the United States, Italy and Spain.

Participants' own reports of clinical history determined their cohort assignment. Recovered Cohort 3 donors showed two negative PCRs, clearance, or symptom resolution. The protocol was immunoSEQ multiplex PCR, while the TCRdb copy is restricted to in-frame clones and leaves out a portion. This table has about 170,000 clones, roughly 82% appearing once. The CDR3 is 13 residues long. Trimming removed 4 bases at V and 4 bases at J, with 10 bases between. Germline values: CDR1 MDHEN, CDR2 SYDVKM. The source material was PBMCs or T cells enriched from blood (not recorded which). The sequence was obtained from a middle-aged man who had recovered from COVID-19. This sequence joins TRBV28 and TRBJ1-1; tentatively, D is TRBD1 (6 bases). CDR3 in amino acids: CASSSGQRTEAFF. Written as DNA, the CDR3 is TGTGCCAGCAGTTCCGGACAGCGCACTGAAGCTTTCTTT.